This entry lists 14 T cell receptor beta chains sequenced from one sample in a study of blood T cells in healthy people across ages. Primed by a sample-barcoded 5' primer and a J-beta primer mix, a second PCR proceeded for about 7 to 11 cycles. In TCRdb, the 5' RACE reads were re-called with MiXCR into one record per CDR3 protein. The data show about 1.7 million distinct CDR3 sequences, 28% seen once. Source material: blood. The receptors shown here come from a woman aged 25-40 years in good health.

In the case of this clonotype: This sequence may be a read error, since a much larger clone differs from it by one base. The V and J genes are TRBV12-5 and TRBJ2-7, with D unresolved. The V end was cut by 5 bases, the J end by 7 bases, with 12 bases between. This CDR3 spans 12 amino acids. CDR1 is LGHNT, CDR2 FRNRAP, per germline. As DNA, the CDR3 is TGTGCTAGTGGTCCTATCTACAATGAGCAGTACTTC. Protein: CASGPIYNEQYF.

The chain combines TRBV20-1 with TRBJ2-3; 15 bases map to TRBD2. From germline, CDR1 is DFQATT and CDR2 SNEGSKA (reference sequence). This CDR3 comprises 18 residues. J was trimmed by 1 base and V by 2 bases; bases with no gene match: 7. CDR3 in DNA: TGCAGTGCTAGACCAGGACTAGCGGGGGGGGTTGGCACAGATACGCAGTATTTT. Translation gives CSARPGLAGGVGTDTQYF.

This clonotype was seen repeatedly, ten times or more. The chain has TRBV12-3 or TRBV12-4 and TRBJ2-1; TRBD1 is a possible D gene (6 bases). V was trimmed by 0 bases and J by 8 bases, leaving 14 bases between them. CDR3 size: 15 residues. CDR3 sequence: CASSLAQGDFDEQFF. Here the CDR3 DNA reads TGTGCCAGCAGTTTAGCACAGGGAGACTTCGATGAGCAGTTCTTC.

This clonotype was recorded many times. The gene calls are TRBV6-1 and TRBJ2-3, with TRBD2 identical over 9 bases. Germline V gene lookup returns CDR1 MNHNS and CDR2 SASEGT. The CDR3 spans 14 residues. J gave up 3 bases and V 6 bases, and 4 bases lay outside the gene matches. The CDR3 region has the DNA TGTGCCAGCAGCGCTGGACTAGCGACAGATACGCAGTATTTT. Its translation is CASSAGLATDTQYF.

In regard to this clonotype: Mismatch with germline at one junction end may stem from a read error. CDR3 sequence reads: CATSSIKQGGYERYF. The CDR3 coding sequence is TGTGCCACCAGTTCCATTAAACAGGGCGGCTACGAGCGGTACTTC. The gene calls are TRBV24-1 and TRBJ2-7; possible D gene TRBD1, 6 bases. The CDR3 loop spans 15 amino acids. Germline CDR1 and CDR2: KGHDR and SFDVKD.

The chain couples TRBV20-1 to TRBJ1-4, with TRBD1 matching over 8 bases. The CDR3 sequence is 16 residues long. Germline V gene lookup returns CDR1 DFQATT and CDR2 SNEGSKA (reference sequence). Trimming cost V 1 base and J 0 bases; bases outside gene matches: 4. The CDR3 DNA follows: TGCAGTGCTAGAGGGCCGGGACAGGCAACTAATGAAAAACTGTTTTTT. Translating gives CSARGPGQATNEKLFF.

Comment on this clonotype: The junction and the germline gene differ at one end; a read error may be behind it. V gene TRBV7-3 combines with J gene TRBJ2-7; a possible D gene is TRBD1 (6 bases). The CDR3 runs 14 residues. Looked up from germline, CDR1 is SGHTA and CDR2 is FQGTGA. CDR3 loop: CASNYGTSYYGQYF. The CDR3 bases are TGTGCCAGCAACTACGGGACATCGTACTACGGGCAGTACTTC. The complete variable domain, with remaining parts taken from reference TRBV7-3 and TRBJ2-7, reads GAGVSQTPSNKVTEKGKYVELRCDPISGHTALYWYRQSLGQGPEFLIYFQGTGAADDSGLPNDRFFAVRPEGSVSTLKIQRTERGDSAVYLCASNYGTSYYGQYFGPGTRLTVT.

This clonotype was detected many times. The CDR3 bases are TGTGCCAGCAGCCAATTGGACGCTAGCGGGAGGGGTAATGAGCAGTTCTTC. This translates into CASSQLDASGRGNEQFF. The V gene is TRBV11-2, the J gene TRBJ2-1; 12 bases align to TRBD2. In germline, CDR1 is SGHAT, CDR2 FQNNGV. This CDR3 is 17 amino acids long. Germline trimming cut 5 bases from V and 7 bases from J; bases unmatched to any gene: 12.

This chain links TRBV7-2 with TRBJ1-6, with 10 bases that match TRBD1. Trimming removed 3 bases from V and 10 bases from J; junction bases left unmatched: 9. From germline, CDR1 is SGHTA and CDR2 FQGNSA. There are 16 residues in the CDR3. CDR3 bases: TGTGCCAGCAGCTTTCGAATTGGACAGGGGGGCTCACCCCTCCACTTT. Residues: CASSFRIGQGGSPLHF.

V is TRBV7-2 and J is TRBJ1-2; D remains ambiguous. CDR3 size: 14 residues. Germline V lookup: CDR1 SGHTA, CDR2 FQGNSA. V shed 2 bases and J shed 4 bases, with 11 bases lying between them. The DNA for the CDR3 is TGTGCCAGCAGCTTAAGCGGGTTCGGCTATGGCTACACCTTC. It codes for CASSLSGFGYGYTF.

This clonotype was found many times. The gene calls are TRBV20-1 and TRBJ2-7; 7 nucleotides line up with TRBD1. Losses at the gene ends were 2 bases for V and 0 bases for J; bases not matched to a gene: 7. This CDR3 is 15 amino acids long. Per germline, CDR1 DFQATT and CDR2 SNEGSKA (reference sequence). Here the CDR3 reads CSARLSDRSSYEQYF. Here the CDR3 DNA reads TGCAGTGCTAGACTCTCGGACAGGAGCTCCTACGAGCAGTACTTC.

The V gene is TRBV7-8, the J gene TRBJ2-1; D possibly corresponds to TRBD2 (6 bases). V gave up 5 bases and J gave up 0 bases, with 14 bases separating them. The CDR3 is 16 amino acids. Germline V lookup: CDR1 SGHVS, CDR2 FQNEAQ. DNA of the CDR3: TGTGCCAGCAGCCAAGCCGCGGGAAGCTCCTACAATGAGCAGTTCTTC. Translating it yields CASSQAAGSSYNEQFF.

The gene calls are TRBV19 and TRBJ2-1; D remains unclear. Germline V gene data show CDR1 as LNHDA and CDR2 as SQIVND (reference sequence). Trimming shortened V by 6 bases and J by 10 bases, and 19 bases separated the two germline ends. This CDR3 region has 14 residues. CDR3 loop: CASSSGPLATEQFF. The CDR3 DNA sequence: TGTGCCAGTAGCTCAGGACCCCTGGCTACAGAGCAGTTCTTC.

This chain links TRBV9 with TRBJ2-1; possibly TRBD2 for D (5 bases). The CDR3 is 13 amino acids. Germline V gene data show CDR1 as SGDLS and CDR2 as YYNGEE. V dropped 4 bases and J dropped 9 bases, with 14 bases sitting between them. CDR3 nucleotide sequence: TGTGCCAGCAGCAGGAGGCTCTGGGGTGAGCAGTTCTTC. It encodes CASSRRLWGEQFF.